This T cell receptor (beta chain) came from a study of regulatory T cells in long-lasting Graves disease. Study-wide findings and caveats: Whereas 966 public clonotypes were shared by new patients, persistent patients shared more, at around 2,700. Patients with persistent Graves' had lower TCR diversity than newly diagnosed patients.

Time point denoted: persistent/refractory GD, antithyroid drugs over 5 years with positive TRAb. With RNA extracted from PBMCs as input, the TCR library was made. Sequencing libraries for TCR beta were prepared with iRepertoire HTBI primers and Arm-PCR of CDR3 regions. TCRdb redid the calling of the multiplex PCR reads with MiXCR, one entry per CDR3 protein. This table holds about 660,000 distinct CDR3 sequences, 25% to 30% found once. This clonotype was found many times. Its cognate antigen is unknown. V lost 3 bases and J lost 5, with 13 bases in between. CDR3 length: 13 amino acids. Per germline, CDR1 DFQATT and CDR2 SNEGSKA (reference sequence).

The source was peripheral blood mononuclear cells (PBMCs), collected when the disease was refractory, from a patient treated with antithyroid drugs. The chain joins TRBV20-1 to TRBJ2-5, with D hard to call. This TCR was recovered from a female donor with Graves disease. CDR3 sequence reads: CSARFAGSETQYF. In DNA, the CDR3 is TGCAGTGCTAGGTTCGCCGGCAGTGAGACCCAGTACTTC.